This passage covers 27 T cell receptor beta chains from one sample sequenced in a study of T-cell reconstitution after alpha-beta-depleted transplantation in children. Preparing the TCRbeta library involved the use of unique molecular identifiers. TCRdb redid the calling of the PCR reads with MiXCR, one entry per CDR3 protein. The sample consists of over 550,000 distinct CDR3 sequences, about 10% of them appearing once. The input for sequencing was PBMCs from the stem cell graft donor, taken from the stem cell graft. The source is a human donor who donated a stem cell graft to a child with acute myeloid leukemia.

Many counts were recorded for this clonotype. The V call is TRBV5-1, the J call TRBJ2-3; D is perhaps TRBD2 (6 bases). Germline-derived CDR1 and CDR2 are SGHRS and YFSETQ. Trimming removed 4 bases from V and 5 bases from J, with 14 bases in between. The CDR3 loop spans 14 amino acids. CDR3 region: CASSVPGDGDTQYF. In DNA, the CDR3 is TGCGCCAGCAGCGTTCCGGGAGATGGAGATACGCAGTATTTT. The variable domain in full, completed from reference TRBV5-1 and TRBJ2-3, reads KAGVTQTPRYLIKTRGQQVTLSCSPISGHRSVSWYQQTPGQGLQFLFEYFSETQRNKGNFPGRFSGRQFSNSRSEMNVSTLELGDSALYLCASSVPGDGDTQYFGPGTRLTVL.

Many counts were recorded for this clonotype. The V and J genes are TRBV7-6 and TRBJ1-5, with D unclear. The CDR3 is 14 residues long. Germline assignment: CDR1 SGHVS and CDR2 FNYEAQ. V was cut by 3 bases and J by 2 bases, with 8 bases left in between. As DNA, the CDR3 is TGTGCCAGCAGCTTGTCTTGGGGCAATCAGCCCCAGCATTTT. It translates to CASSLSWGNQPQHF.

This clonotype was counted at least ten times. The V gene is TRBV6-2 or TRBV6-3, the J gene TRBJ1-5; possible D gene TRBD1, 6 bases. With 7 bases removed from V and 4 bases from J, the gap between germline ends came to 8 bases. This CDR3 comprises 12 residues. Germline loops: CDR1 MNHEY, CDR2 SVGEGT. CDR3 nucleotide sequence: TGTGCCAGCACGAGGGGGAATCAGCCCCAGCATTTT. The encoded protein is CASTRGNQPQHF.

This clonotype was seen more than once but under ten times. The chain uses TRBV6-1 and TRBJ1-2; D may be TRBD1 (6 bases). This CDR3 spans 15 amino acids. V was trimmed by 6 bases and J by 0 bases, leaving 14 bases between them. Germline CDR1 reads MNHNS; CDR2 reads SASEGT. CDR3 protein: CASSSGTSTNYGYTF. In DNA form, the CDR3 reads TGTGCCAGCAGCTCCGGGACATCTACTAACTATGGCTACACCTTC.

This clonotype was counted at least ten times. The chain couples TRBV29-1 to TRBJ2-1; 13 bases fit TRBD2. The V gene's germline CDR1 is SQVTM and CDR2 ANQGSEA. The J segment lost 9 bases and the V segment lost 5 bases, leaving 10 bases of the junction unmatched. The CDR3 length is 15 residues. The CDR3 region is CSVRAGLAGEGEQFF. The CDR3 DNA is TGCAGCGTTAGGGCAGGACTAGCGGGAGAGGGTGAGCAGTTCTTC.

This clonotype was detected many times. The V gene is TRBV20-1, the J gene TRBJ2-5, with TRBD2 matching 13 bases. The CDR3 loop spans 17 amino acids. Per germline, CDR1 DFQATT and CDR2 SNEGSKA (reference sequence). Trimming took 2 bases from V and 1 from J; bases not matched to a gene: 7. The CDR3 bases are TGCAGTGCTAGAAATCAAACTAGCGGGAGGGTCCAAGAGACCCAGTACTTC. Its translation: CSARNQTSGRVQETQYF.

This clonotype was picked up many times. The CDR3 DNA sequence: TGCGCCAGCAGCTTGGGACAGCCTTCTAACTATGGCTACACCTTC. This gives the protein CASSLGQPSNYGYTF. The V and J genes are TRBV5-1 and TRBJ1-2; maybe TRBD1 (5 bases). This CDR3 is built from 15 residues. Germline V lookup: CDR1 SGHRS, CDR2 YFSETQ. Trimming cost V 0 bases and J 0 bases, with 9 bases left between them.

The table lists this clonotype with many counts. The chain couples TRBV29-1 to TRBJ2-3, with TRBD1 as a possible D gene (6 bases). The germline V gene has CDR1 SQVTM and CDR2 ANQGSEA. V was clipped by 5 bases and J by 4 bases, with 10 bases between them. CDR3 length: 12 residues. CDR3 DNA: TGCAGCGTTCTCAGGGGAGCAGATACGCAGTATTTT. It yields the protein CSVLRGADTQYF.

This clonotype was detected a few times. The rearrangement joins TRBV20-1 to TRBJ2-2; 9 bases align to TRBD2. From germline, CDR1 is DFQATT and CDR2 SNEGSKA (reference sequence). Trimming at V came to 0 bases and at J to 3 bases, leaving 5 bases not matched to a gene. This CDR3 has 16 residues. This CDR3 is CSARDGREGDTGELFF. The CDR3 coding sequence is TGCAGTGCTAGAGATGGGCGGGAGGGAGACACCGGGGAGCTGTTTTTT.

V is TRBV20-1 and J is TRBJ2-7, with TRBD2 matching over 11 bases. CDR3 length: 14 residues. Germline values: CDR1 DFQATT, CDR2 SNEGSKA (reference sequence). Unmatched junction bases numbered 7, after V lost 6 bases and J lost 3 bases. The CDR3 reads CSAQTGLAGYEQYF. The CDR3 bases are TGCAGTGCGCAAACCGGACTAGCGGGCTACGAGCAGTACTTC.

In its sample, this clonotype was seen a few times. The V gene is TRBV7-6, the J gene TRBJ2-3; 13 bases agree with TRBD2. Germline CDR1 reads SGHVS; CDR2 reads FNYEAQ. Trimming removed 4 bases from V and 5 bases from J; junction bases left unmatched: 12. The CDR3 sequence is 18 residues long. The CDR3 reads CASSYGKKGLAGRDTQYF. The CDR3 DNA sequence: TGTGCCAGCAGCTACGGAAAGAAGGGACTAGCGGGAAGAGATACGCAGTATTTT.

This clonotype was picked up many times. The chain has TRBV7-8 and TRBJ1-2; D not resolved. Trimming pared 1 base from V and 2 bases from J, leaving 5 bases between. CDR1 is SGHVS and CDR2 is FQNEAQ in the germline V gene. This CDR3 region has 13 residues. The DNA of the CDR3 is TGTGCCAGCAGCTTAGGAACGAACTATGGCTACACCTTC. Translating it yields CASSLGTNYGYTF.

The rearrangement joins TRBV15 to TRBJ2-1; the D is unclear. Germline lookup yields CDR1 LNHNV and CDR2 YYDKDF (reference sequence). The CDR3 spans 15 residues. V dropped 0 bases and J dropped 4 bases, with 10 bases sitting between them. CDR3 sequence: CATSRDLQAYNEQFF. CDR3 nucleotides: TGTGCCACCAGCAGAGATTTACAAGCATACAATGAGCAGTTCTTC.

CDR3 nucleotide sequence: TGTGCCACCAGGGGCAGGACTTCGAACACCGGGGAGCTGTTTTTT. This encodes CATRGRTSNTGELFF. J is TRBJ2-2 and V is TRBV24-1, with a tentative D call TRBD2 (5 bases). With 7 bases removed from V and 0 bases from J, the gap between germline ends came to 11 bases. The CDR3 runs to 15 residues. Germline CDR1 is KGHDR and CDR2 is SFDVKD.

This clonotype came up a few times. The genes are TRBV27 and TRBJ2-3; 9 bases agree with TRBD2. The germline gives CDR1 MNHEY, CDR2 SMNVEV (reference sequence). This CDR3 has 16 residues. V shed 4 bases and J 5 bases; nucleotides not matched to a gene: 10. Written as DNA, the CDR3 is TGTGCCAGCAGTTCGGCAATAGCGGGGGTCGGAGATACGCAGTATTTT. As protein: CASSSAIAGVGDTQYF.

This clonotype was found many times. A read error may produce the germline difference seen at one junction end. CDR3 sequence (DNA): TGTGCCAGCAGATTAGGGTCTAGCGGGAGTAGGGCGCGTTCCTACAATGAGCAGTTCTTC. Residues: CASRLGSSGSRARSYNEQFF. The gene calls are TRBV11-1 and TRBJ2-1; the match to TRBD2 covers 10 bases. The germline CDR1 and CDR2 sequences are SGHAT and FQDESV (reference sequence). This CDR3 is built from 20 residues.

This clonotype was seen a handful of times. The chain couples TRBV29-1 to TRBJ1-2, with a possible D match to TRBD1 (6 bases). Looked up from germline, CDR1 is SQVTM and CDR2 is ANQGSEA. The CDR3 is made up of 14 amino acids. V lost 3 bases and J 4 bases, leaving 15 bases between the germline ends. CDR3 bases: TGCAGCGTTGAGGGAGAAGGGGGTACCTATGGCTACACCTTC. Encoded protein: CSVEGEGGTYGYTF.

This clonotype was observed a handful of times. The CDR3 nucleotides are TGCAGTGCTAGAGATCGGGTTCAAGAGACCCAGTACTTC. Translation: CSARDRVQETQYF. This chain uses TRBV20-1 with TRBJ2-5; D is uncertain. CDR1 DFQATT and CDR2 SNEGSKA come from the germline V gene (reference sequence). Trimming pared 0 bases from V and 2 bases from J, leaving 7 bases between. The CDR3 loop spans 13 amino acids.

The J gene is TRBJ1-1, the V gene TRBV7-2, with D hard to call. V was shortened by 2 bases and J by 3 bases, with 10 bases between the two germline ends. Germline-derived CDR1 and CDR2 are SGHTA and FQGNSA. The length of the CDR3 is 14 residues. The DNA for the CDR3 is TGTGCCAGCAGCTTAAGTCGGGTTCACACTGAAGCTTTCTTT. Translated, it gives CASSLSRVHTEAFF.

This chain uses TRBV12-3 or TRBV12-4 with TRBJ2-3; either TRBD1 or TRBD2 may supply D (5 bases each). The CDR3 extends over 16 amino acids. V shed 8 bases and J shed 5 bases, with 23 bases lying between them. The CDR3: CASGKVAGGGGDTQYF. In DNA, the CDR3 is TGTGCCAGCGGAAAGGTGGCTGGGGGTGGGGGAGATACGCAGTATTTT.

This clonotype came up a few times. CDR3 coding DNA: TGTGCTAGTGGTTTGGCGCTTGGGACTAGCGCCACCGGGGAGCTGTTTTTT. It specifies CASGLALGTSATGELFF. The chain combines TRBV12-5 with TRBJ2-2, with 10 bases lining up with TRBD2. Trimming at V came to 1 base and at J to 4 bases, leaving 6 bases not matched to a gene. The germline V gene has CDR1 LGHNT and CDR2 FRNRAP. CDR3 size: 17 residues.

J is TRBJ1-3 and V is TRBV14; maybe TRBD1 (5 bases). This CDR3 has 15 amino acids. Germline CDR1 reads SGHDN; CDR2 reads FVKESK. V was shortened by 4 bases and J by 4 bases, with 14 bases between the two germline ends. CDR3 residues: CASSRGSERGNTIYF. DNA for the CDR3: TGTGCCAGCAGCCGGGGCTCGGAACGAGGAAACACCATATATTTT.

This clonotype appeared a few times. The chain joins TRBV3-1 to TRBJ1-1, with D possibly being TRBD1 (5 bases). This CDR3 is built from 15 residues. Germline CDR1 and CDR2: LGHDT and YNNKEL (reference sequence). Trimming removed 0 bases at V and 0 bases at J, with 8 bases between. CDR3 DNA: TGTGCCAGCAGCCAAGAGACAGACATGAACACTGAAGCTTTCTTT. Its translation: CASSQETDMNTEAFF.

The CDR3: CASSPAGGYGYTF. CDR3 DNA: TGTGCCAGCAGCCCAGCGGGCGGCTATGGCTACACCTTC. This chain uses TRBV6-6 with TRBJ1-2, with D uncertain. V was cut by 6 bases and J by 4 bases, with 12 bases left in between. This CDR3 contains 13 residues. CDR1 is MNHNY, CDR2 SVGAGI, per germline (reference sequence).

In its sample, this clonotype was seen many times. The genes are TRBV2 and TRBJ2-4; D gene unclear. CDR1 is SNHLY and CDR2 is FYNNEI in the germline V gene. V dropped 6 bases and J dropped 0 bases, with 12 bases sitting between them. The CDR3 covers 15 residues. CDR3 residues: CASSYTELAKNIQYF. DNA for the CDR3: TGTGCCAGCAGCTACACGGAACTAGCCAAAAACATTCAGTACTTC.

The rearrangement joins TRBV19 to TRBJ2-7; 7 nucleotides agree with TRBD1. V dropped 5 bases and J dropped 3; count of bases not matched to a gene: 7. Per the germline V gene, CDR1 is LNHDA and CDR2 is SQIVND (reference sequence). This CDR3 has 14 amino acids. The CDR3 DNA follows: TGTGCCAGTAGTCCCTGGACAGGCGGCTACGAGCAGTACTTC. Protein sequence: CASSPWTGGYEQYF.

The CDR3 nucleotides read TGTGCCACCAGTGACCCGGGACAGGGAGCCGTGAAGACCCAGTACTTC. It yields the protein CATSDPGQGAVKTQYF. The chain uses TRBV24-1 and TRBJ2-5; TRBD1 agrees at 9 bases. Trimming cost V 4 bases and J 6 bases; bases outside gene matches: 11. The CDR3 sequence is 16 residues long. Germline CDR1 is KGHDR and CDR2 is SFDVKD.